This T cell receptor (beta chain) was identified during a study of blood T cell repertoires in COVID-19. This clone was counted between two and nine times. The CDR3 is made up of 14 amino acids. Germline V gene data show CDR1 as MNHNS and CDR2 as SASEGT. V lost 2 bases, J lost 5 bases, and 4 bases stayed unmatched. Assay: immunoSEQ multiplex PCR; the TCRdb copy retains only in-frame clones and omits some. This table has about 52,000 clones, 87% appearing once. The clonotype comes from a human donor with active COVID-19. The donor label of this sample is uncertain. This chain joins TRBV6-1 and TRBJ1-2; 8 positions agree with TRBD1. The sequenced sample was peripheral blood. For the CDR3, the DNA is TGTGCCAGCAGTGAATTCAACAGGGGGTATGGCTACACCTTC. Protein product: CASSEFNRGYGYTF.